This TCR beta chain emerged from a study of blood T cell repertoires in COVID-19. Recovered status in Cohort 3 required two negative PCRs, clearance, or symptom resolution. Per the original methods: Amplifying reference gene primers gave estimates of nucleated cell counts. Repertoires were generated with immunoSEQ multiplex PCR, while TCRdb's copy carries only in-frame clones and drops some. From that table come the V and J calls and clone size; the DNA was used to work out D and trimming. The sample consists of some 250,000 clones, approximately 84% of them appearing once. The origin of this receptor is a man aged 18 to 30 who had recovered from COVID-19. The sequenced sample consisted of PBMCs or T cells enriched from blood (not recorded which).

The CDR3 loop reads CASSPDSGNEQYF. In DNA, the CDR3 is TGTGCCAGCAGTCCGGACAGTGGCAACGAGCAGTACTTC. V is TRBV3-1 (or the pseudogene TRBV3-2) and J is TRBJ2-7; a weak D match, TRBD1 (6 bases). The CDR3 spans 13 residues. Trimming took 6 bases from V and 5 from J, leaving 14 bases between them. Looked up from germline, CDR1 is LGHDT and CDR2 is YNNKEL (reference sequence).